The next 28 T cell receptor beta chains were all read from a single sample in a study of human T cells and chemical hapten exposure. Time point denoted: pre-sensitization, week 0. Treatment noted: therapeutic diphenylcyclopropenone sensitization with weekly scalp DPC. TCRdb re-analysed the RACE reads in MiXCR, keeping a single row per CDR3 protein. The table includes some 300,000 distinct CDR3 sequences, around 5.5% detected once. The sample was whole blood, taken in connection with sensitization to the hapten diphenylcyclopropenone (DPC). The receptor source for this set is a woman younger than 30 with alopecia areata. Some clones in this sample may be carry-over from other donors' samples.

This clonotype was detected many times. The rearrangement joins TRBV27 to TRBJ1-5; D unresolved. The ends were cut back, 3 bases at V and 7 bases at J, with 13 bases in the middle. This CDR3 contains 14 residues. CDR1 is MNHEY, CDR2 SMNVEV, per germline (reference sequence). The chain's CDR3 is CASSLGFEAQPQHF. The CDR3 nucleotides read TGTGCCAGCAGTTTGGGGTTCGAGGCCCAGCCCCAGCATTTT.

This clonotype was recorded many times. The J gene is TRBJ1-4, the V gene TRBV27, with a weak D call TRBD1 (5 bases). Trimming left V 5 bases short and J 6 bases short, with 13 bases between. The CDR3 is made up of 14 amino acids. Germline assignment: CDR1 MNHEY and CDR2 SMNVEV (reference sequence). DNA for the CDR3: TGTGCCAGCAGTGCGGGGGTGGGCTATGAAAAACTGTTTTTT. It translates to CASSAGVGYEKLFF.

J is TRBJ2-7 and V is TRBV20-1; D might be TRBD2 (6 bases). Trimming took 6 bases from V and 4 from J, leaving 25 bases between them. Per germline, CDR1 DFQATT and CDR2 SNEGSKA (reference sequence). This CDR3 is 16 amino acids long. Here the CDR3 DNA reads TGCAGTGCACTCACCGCGGAGGGTCGGGGCAATTACGAGCAGTACTTC. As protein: CSALTAEGRGNYEQYF.

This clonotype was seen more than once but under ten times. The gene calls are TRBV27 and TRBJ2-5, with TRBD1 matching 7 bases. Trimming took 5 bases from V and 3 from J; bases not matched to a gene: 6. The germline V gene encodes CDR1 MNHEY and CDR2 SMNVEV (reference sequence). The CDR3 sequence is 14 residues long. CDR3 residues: CASSVETGEETQYF. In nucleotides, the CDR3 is TGTGCCAGCAGTGTAGAAACAGGGGAAGAGACCCAGTACTTC.

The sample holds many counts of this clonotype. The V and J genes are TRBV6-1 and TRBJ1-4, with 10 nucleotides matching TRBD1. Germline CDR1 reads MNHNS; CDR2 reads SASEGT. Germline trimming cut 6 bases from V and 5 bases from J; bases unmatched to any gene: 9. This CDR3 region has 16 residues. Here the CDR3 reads CASSRRPGQGNEKLFF. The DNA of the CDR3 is TGTGCCAGCAGCCGAAGGCCGGGACAGGGGAATGAAAAACTGTTTTTT.

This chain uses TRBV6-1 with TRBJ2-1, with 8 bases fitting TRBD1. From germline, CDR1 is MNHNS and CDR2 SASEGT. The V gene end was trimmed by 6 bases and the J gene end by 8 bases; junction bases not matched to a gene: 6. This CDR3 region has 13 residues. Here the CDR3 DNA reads TGTGCCAGCAGCCCGGGACAGGCGGATGAGCAGTTCTTC. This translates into CASSPGQADEQFF.

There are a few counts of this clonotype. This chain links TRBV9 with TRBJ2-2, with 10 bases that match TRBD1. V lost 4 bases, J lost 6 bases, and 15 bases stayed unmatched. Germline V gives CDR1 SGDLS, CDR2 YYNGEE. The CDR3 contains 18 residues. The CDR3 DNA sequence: TGTGCCAGCAGCCCTCAACCTGCACCCGGACAGGGGGCCGGGGAGCTGTTTTTT. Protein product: CASSPQPAPGQGAGELFF.

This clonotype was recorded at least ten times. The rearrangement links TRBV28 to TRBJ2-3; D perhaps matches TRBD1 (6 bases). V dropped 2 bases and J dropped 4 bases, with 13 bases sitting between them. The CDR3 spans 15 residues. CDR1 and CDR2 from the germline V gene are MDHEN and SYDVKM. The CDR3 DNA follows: TGTGCCAGCAGTTTAACAGGGAAGGGCGCAGATACGCAGTATTTT. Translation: CASSLTGKGADTQYF.

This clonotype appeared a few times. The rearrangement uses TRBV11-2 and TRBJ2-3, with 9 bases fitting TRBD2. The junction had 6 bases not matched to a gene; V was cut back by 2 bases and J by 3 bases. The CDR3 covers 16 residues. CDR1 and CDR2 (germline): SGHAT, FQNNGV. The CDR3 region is CASSLLRGGATDTQYF. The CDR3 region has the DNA TGTGCCAGCAGCTTATTGCGCGGGGGGGCTACAGATACGCAGTATTTT.

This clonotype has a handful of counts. The CDR3 DNA reads TGCGCCAGCAGGAGGGGGTTCGGGGGCCATAGCACAGATACGCAGTATTTT. Its protein product is CASRRGFGGHSTDTQYF. This rearrangement joins TRBV5-1 to TRBJ2-3; D may be TRBD1 or TRBD2 (6 bases each). Per the germline V gene, CDR1 is SGHRS and CDR2 is YFSETQ. Trimming left V 5 bases short and J 0 bases short, with 19 bases between. The CDR3 is 17 residues long. The variable domain in full, completed from reference TRBV5-1 and TRBJ2-3, reads KAGVTQTPRYLIKTRGQQVTLSCSPISGHRSVSWYQQTPGQGLQFLFEYFSETQRNKGNFPGRFSGRQFSNSRSEMNVSTLELGDSALYLCASRRGFGGHSTDTQYFGPGTRLTVL.

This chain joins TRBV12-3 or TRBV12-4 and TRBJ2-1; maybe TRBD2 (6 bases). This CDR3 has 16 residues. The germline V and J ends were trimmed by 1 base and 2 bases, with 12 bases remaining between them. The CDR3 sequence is CASSLVWAGPYNEQFF. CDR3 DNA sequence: TGTGCCAGCAGTTTAGTCTGGGCGGGGCCCTACAATGAGCAGTTCTTC.

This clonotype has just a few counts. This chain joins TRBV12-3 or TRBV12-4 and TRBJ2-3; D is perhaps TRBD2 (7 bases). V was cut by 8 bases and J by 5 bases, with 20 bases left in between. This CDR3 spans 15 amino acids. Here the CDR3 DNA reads TGTGCCAGCGACGGGGGGCCGGGAGGCGGAGATACGCAGTATTTT. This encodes CASDGGPGGGDTQYF.

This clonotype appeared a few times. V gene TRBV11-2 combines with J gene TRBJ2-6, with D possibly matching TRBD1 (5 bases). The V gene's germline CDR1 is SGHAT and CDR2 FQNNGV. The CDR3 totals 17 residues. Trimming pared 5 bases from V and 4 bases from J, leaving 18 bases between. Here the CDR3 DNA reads TGTGCCAGCAGCGATTCGTCCAGGAACAGGGGGGCCAACGTCCTGACTTTC. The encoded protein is CASSDSSRNRGANVLTF.

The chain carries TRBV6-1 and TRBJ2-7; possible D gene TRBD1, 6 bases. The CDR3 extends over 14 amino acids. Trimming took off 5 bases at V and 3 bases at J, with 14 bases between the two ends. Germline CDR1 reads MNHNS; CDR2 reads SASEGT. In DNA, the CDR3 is TGTGCCAGCAGTTCTCCGGGACAAGACTACGAGCAGTACTTC. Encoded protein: CASSSPGQDYEQYF.

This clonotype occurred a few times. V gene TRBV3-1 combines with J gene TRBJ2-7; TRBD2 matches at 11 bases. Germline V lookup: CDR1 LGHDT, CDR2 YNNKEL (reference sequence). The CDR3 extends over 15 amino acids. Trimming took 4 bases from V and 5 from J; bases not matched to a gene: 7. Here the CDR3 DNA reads TGTGCCAGCAGCCTCCGTAGCGGGGGGGCCGACGAGCAGTACTTC. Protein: CASSLRSGGADEQYF.

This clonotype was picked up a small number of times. The CDR3, as DNA: TGTGCCACCAGCCGCGCGGGGAAGGATAATTCACCCCTCCACTTT. Its protein is CATSRAGKDNSPLHF. The chain couples TRBV15 to TRBJ1-6; D not certain. Trimming pared 5 bases from V and 5 bases from J, leaving 13 bases between. The length of the CDR3 is 15 residues. The germline gives CDR1 LNHNV, CDR2 YYDKDF (reference sequence).

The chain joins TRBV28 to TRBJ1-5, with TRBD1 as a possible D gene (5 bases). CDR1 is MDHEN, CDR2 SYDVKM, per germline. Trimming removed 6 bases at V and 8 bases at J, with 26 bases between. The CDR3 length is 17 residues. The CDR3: CASRPGLSVVVSEPQHF. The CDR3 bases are TGTGCCAGCAGGCCGGGACTCTCTGTAGTGGTGAGTGAGCCCCAGCATTTT.

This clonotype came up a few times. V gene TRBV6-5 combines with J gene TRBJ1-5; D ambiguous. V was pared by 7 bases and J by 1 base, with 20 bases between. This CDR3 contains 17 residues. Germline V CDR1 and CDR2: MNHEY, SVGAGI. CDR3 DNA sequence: TGTGCCAGCACCACGGGAGCGGCGATGGGCAGCAATCAGCCCCAGCATTTT. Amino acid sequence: CASTTGAAMGSNQPQHF.

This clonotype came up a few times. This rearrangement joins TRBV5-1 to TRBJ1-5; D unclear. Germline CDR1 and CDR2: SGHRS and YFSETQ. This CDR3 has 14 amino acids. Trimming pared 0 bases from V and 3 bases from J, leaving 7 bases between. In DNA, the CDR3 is TGCGCCAGCAGCTTGGGGACGGACAATCAGCCCCAGCATTTT. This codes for CASSLGTDNQPQHF. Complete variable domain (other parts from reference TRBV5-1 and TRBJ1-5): KAGVTQTPRYLIKTRGQQVTLSCSPISGHRSVSWYQQTPGQGLQFLFEYFSETQRNKGNFPGRFSGRQFSNSRSEMNVSTLELGDSALYLCASSLGTDNQPQHFGDGTRLSIL.

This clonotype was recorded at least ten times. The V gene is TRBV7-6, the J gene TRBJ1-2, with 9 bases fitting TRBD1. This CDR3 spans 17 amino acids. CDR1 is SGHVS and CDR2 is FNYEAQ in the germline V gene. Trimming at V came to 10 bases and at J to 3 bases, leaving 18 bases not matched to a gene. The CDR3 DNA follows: TGTGCCATGGCGGGGACAGGGAAATTATTCGGTGACTATGGCTACACCTTC. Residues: CAMAGTGKLFGDYGYTF.

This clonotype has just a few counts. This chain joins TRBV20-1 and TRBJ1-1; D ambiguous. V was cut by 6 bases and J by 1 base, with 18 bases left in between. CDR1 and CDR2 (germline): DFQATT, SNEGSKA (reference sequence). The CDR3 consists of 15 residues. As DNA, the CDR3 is TGCAGTGCGCCCAACCCCGGATCAGCGAACACTGAAGCTTTCTTT. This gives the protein CSAPNPGSANTEAFF.

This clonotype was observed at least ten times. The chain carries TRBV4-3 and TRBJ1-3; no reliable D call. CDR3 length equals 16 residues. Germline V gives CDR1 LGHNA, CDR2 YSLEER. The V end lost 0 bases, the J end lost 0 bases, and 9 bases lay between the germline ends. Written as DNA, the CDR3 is TGCGCCAGCAGCCAAGATTTGGGCAGCTCTGGAAACACCATATATTTT. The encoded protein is CASSQDLGSSGNTIYF.

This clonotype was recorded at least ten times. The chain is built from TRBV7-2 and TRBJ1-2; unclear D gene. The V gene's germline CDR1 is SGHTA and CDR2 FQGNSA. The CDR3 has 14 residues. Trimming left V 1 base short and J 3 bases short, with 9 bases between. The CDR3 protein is CASSLVSGDYGYTF. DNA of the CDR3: TGTGCCAGCAGCTTAGTTTCTGGGGACTATGGCTACACCTTC.

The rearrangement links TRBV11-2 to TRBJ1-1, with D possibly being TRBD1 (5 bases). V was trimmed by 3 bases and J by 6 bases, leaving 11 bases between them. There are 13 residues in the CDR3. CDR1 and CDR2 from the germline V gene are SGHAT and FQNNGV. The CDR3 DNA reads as TGTGCCAGCAGCTTGGACACGGACGCTGAAGCTTTCTTT. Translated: CASSLDTDAEAFF.

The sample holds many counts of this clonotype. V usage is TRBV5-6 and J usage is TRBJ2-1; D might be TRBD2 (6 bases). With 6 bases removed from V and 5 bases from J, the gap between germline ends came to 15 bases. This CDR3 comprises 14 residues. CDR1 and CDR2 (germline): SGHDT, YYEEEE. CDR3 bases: TGTGCCAGCACCACGAGGGACTTCGACAATGAGCAGTTCTTC. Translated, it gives CASTTRDFDNEQFF. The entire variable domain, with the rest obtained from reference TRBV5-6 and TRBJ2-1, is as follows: DAGVTQSPTHLIKTRGQQVTLRCSPKSGHDTVSWYQQALGQGPQFIFQYYEEEERQRGNFPDRFSGHQFPNYSSELNVNALLLGDSALYLCASTTRDFDNEQFFGPGTRLTVL.

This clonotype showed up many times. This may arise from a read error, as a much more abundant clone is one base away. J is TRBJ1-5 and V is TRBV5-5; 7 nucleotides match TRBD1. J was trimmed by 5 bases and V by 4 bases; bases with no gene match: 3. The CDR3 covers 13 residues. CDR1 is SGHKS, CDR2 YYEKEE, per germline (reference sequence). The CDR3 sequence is CASSRDSDQPQHF. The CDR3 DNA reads TGTGCCAGCAGCCGGGACAGCGATCAGCCCCAGCATTTT.

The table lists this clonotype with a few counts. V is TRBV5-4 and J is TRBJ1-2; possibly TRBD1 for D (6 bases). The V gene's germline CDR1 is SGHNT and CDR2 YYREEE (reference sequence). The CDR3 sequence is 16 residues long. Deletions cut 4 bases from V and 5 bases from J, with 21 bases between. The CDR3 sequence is CASSPGQLGGPYGYTF. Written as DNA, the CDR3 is TGTGCCAGCAGCCCGGGGCAGTTAGGGGGACCTTATGGCTACACCTTC.

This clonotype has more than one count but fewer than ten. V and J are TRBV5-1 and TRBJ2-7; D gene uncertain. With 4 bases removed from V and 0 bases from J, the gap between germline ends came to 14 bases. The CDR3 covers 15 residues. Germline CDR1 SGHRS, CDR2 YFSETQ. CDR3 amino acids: CASSPSSPNSYEQYF. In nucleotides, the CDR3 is TGCGCCAGCAGCCCGTCGTCGCCAAACTCCTACGAGCAGTACTTC.